This T cell receptor (beta chain) is from a study of blood T cell repertoires in COVID-19. Across the whole study: The samples span acute and convalescent COVID-19 from the United States, Italy and Spain. PBMCs, B-cell-depleted T cells, or T cells provided the cDNA or gDNA that made up the material.

V was clipped by 2 bases and J by 6 bases, with 8 bases between them. The germline V gene has CDR1 SGHDT and CDR2 YYEEEE. This CDR3 has 12 residues. As handled by the study authors: From reference gene primer amplification, estimates of nucleated cell counts were derived. TCRdb's copy holds only in-frame clones and misses some; the assay was immunoSEQ multiplex PCR. The DNA was the basis for D and trimming; V, J and clone size are from that table. The repertoire has a few hundred thousand clones, around 87% of them found once; the top ten carry less than 9.5%. Material: peripheral blood. This clonotype originated in a woman aged 45 to 65 who had recovered from COVID-19. V and J are TRBV5-6 and TRBJ1-1; no reliable D call. This CDR3 is CASSFRRAEAFF. CDR3 in DNA: TGTGCCAGCAGCTTCCGGAGGGCTGAAGCTTTCTTT.